This record looks at one T cell receptor beta chain sequence and its context. Its recognized antigen is unknown. No quality values exist for individual bases; no much larger clone is one base distant. TCR beta CDR3 regions were sequenced from DNA using the immunoSEQ Assay. In the source study's methods: T cell density was computed as TCR beta template counts normalized to usable DNA estimated by amplifying housekeeping genes. Richness was estimated using the preseqR package, with extrapolation to 400,000 templates for PBMC samples and to 120,000 templates for tissue samples. Clonality was calculated as one minus Pielou's evenness. Tissue-enriched TCRs were identified by differential abundance testing using productive amino-acid clonotypes, minimum total count 5 and alpha 0.1. The Jaccard Index and the Morisita Overlap Index were used to quantify repertoire overlap between compartments. GLIPH grouped TCR beta CDR3s together with public tetramer-defined viral CDR3s, and a viral motif had to include at least three viral sequences and also show V-gene enrichment. TCRdb's version of the immuneACCESS table is confined to in-frame rearrangements and falls short of the full clone set. An unresolved V gene accounts for under half of the shortfall where checked; the remainder is of unknown origin. The V and J calls and the clone size are those of that table, but D and trimming were determined from the DNA. The sample contains about 40,000 clones, roughly 86% of them found a single time. The top ten clonotypes cover around 3.8% of the sample.

The data belong to a study of T cells in localized non-small cell lung cancer (dated by TCRdb to 2020 to 2022). About the study as a whole: T cell repertoires of 236 early-stage NSCLC patients were analyzed, with tumors being compared against uninvolved tumor-adjacent lungs. All 240 or so NSCLC patients in the cohort were treatment-naive and had localized lung tumors that were resected. A mean age of roughly 66 years was recorded for the NSCLC patients, of whom 129 were male and around 100 were female. What the authors observed across the whole study: Uninvolved tumor-adjacent lung showed the highest T cell clonality, higher than tumor, which suggests more focused antigenic responses in the adjacent lung. Longer overall survival was associated with higher blood T cell density, whereas shorter survival was associated with higher adjacent-lung clonality. Because multi-region tumor sequencing was not done, intratumor heterogeneity could not be ruled out. Because of the exploratory design, TCR variables were selected using unadjusted p-values without false-discovery rate correction. A median of around 57 of the top 100 tumor clones were detected in paired uninvolved adjacent lung, and under 30 of these tumor clones were also found among the top 100 clones of the paired uninvolved adjacent lung.

From its cysteine to its phenylalanine, the CDR3 spans 14 amino acids. The read is trimmed to its CDR3 DNA, 42 bases read in frame from base 1. Cut back by 4 bases and 0 bases, the V and J ends lie 9 bases apart. Per the germline V gene (reference sequence), PRHDT is the CDR1 and FYEKMQ is the CDR2. At diagnosis, tumor, uninvolved tumor-adjacent lung and peripheral blood were collected and then preserved as a mix of FFPE and fresh-frozen material. For TCR repertoire profiling, blood samples were analyzed as peripheral blood mononuclear cells. The sequences come from peripheral blood, collected before any cancer treatment. The sequence is built from TRBV13 and TRBJ1-1; perhaps TRBD1 is the D gene, with 5 bases matching. This TCR came from a man aged 18 to 50 with stage I lung adenocarcinoma. The CDR3 region: CASSSGTVNTEAFF. In nucleotide form, the sequence is TGTGCCAGCAGCTCCGGGACGGTGAACACTGAAGCTTTCTTT.